The 27 T cell receptor beta chains listed next were all sequenced from one sample in a study of cytomegalovirus exposure and HLA in healthy donors. PCR employed 60 Vbeta and 13 Jbeta primers. TCRdb keeps only in-frame clones here, not all; method: immunoSEQ multiplex PCR. The sample includes around 94,000 clones, 70% to 90% of them seen just once. The specimen was PBMCs. The receptor set was obtained from a man between 35 and 55 years old in good health and CMV-seronegative.

This chain uses TRBV5-1 with TRBJ1-5, with a tentative D call TRBD1 (6 bases). The V gene's germline CDR1 is SGHRS and CDR2 YFSETQ. V lost 0 bases to trimming and J lost 0 bases, with 7 bases between them. CDR3 length equals 15 residues. CDR3 DNA sequence: TGCGCCAGCAGCTTGGGGACAGTTAGCAATCAGCCCCAGCATTTT. Translated: CASSLGTVSNQPQHF.

The chain couples TRBV4-1 to TRBJ2-3; 8 bases are shared with TRBD1. Germline-derived CDR1 and CDR2 are MGHRA and YSYEKL. V gave up 1 base and J gave up 0 bases; unmatched junction bases: 3. The CDR3 has 16 residues. CDR3 in DNA: TGCGCCAGCAGCCAAGTTTACAGGGGGAGCACAGATACGCAGTATTTT. Residues: CASSQVYRGSTDTQYF.

V is TRBV6-5 and J is TRBJ1-5; maybe TRBD1 (5 bases). V shed 7 bases and J shed 5 bases, with 12 bases lying between them. Germline V gene sequence: CDR1 MNHEY, CDR2 SVGAGI. This CDR3 is built from 13 residues. The CDR3 region has the DNA TGTGCCAGCACCTGGGGGGGGGATCAGCCCCAGCATTTT. It yields the protein CASTWGGDQPQHF.

The chain combines TRBV5-1 with TRBJ1-1, with D maybe TRBD1 (5 bases). From germline, CDR1 is SGHRS and CDR2 YFSETQ. The CDR3 extends over 16 amino acids. V lost 0 bases, J lost 0 bases, and 12 bases lay in between. The CDR3 region has the DNA TGCGCCAGCAGCTTGGGAGTAGGGGCCCTGAACACTGAAGCTTTCTTT. Its protein is CASSLGVGALNTEAFF.

This clone was seen a single time. The V gene is TRBV5-1, the J gene TRBJ2-7; weak D call: TRBD1 (6 bases). The CDR3 runs to 14 residues. V was pared by 0 bases and J by 1 base, with 8 bases between. CDR1 SGHRS and CDR2 YFSETQ come from the germline V gene. Here the CDR3 DNA reads TGCGCCAGCAGCTTGGAGACAGGATCCTACGAGCAGTACTTC. Residues: CASSLETGSYEQYF.

V is TRBV7-3 and J is TRBJ2-1; tentative D call: TRBD2 (6 bases). In germline, CDR1 is SGHTA, CDR2 FQGTGA. The CDR3 runs 14 residues. V was pared by 1 base and J by 7 bases, with 11 bases between. This chain's CDR3 is CASSLRQGLNEQFF. CDR3 nucleotides: TGTGCCAGCAGCTTAAGGCAGGGACTTAATGAGCAGTTCTTC.

CDR3 residues: CASSPTGAGYGYTF. The CDR3 coding sequence is TGTGCCAGCAGCCCGACAGGGGCGGGCTATGGCTACACCTTC. This sequence joins TRBV6-1 and TRBJ1-2; 8 bases map to TRBD1. CDR1 MNHNS and CDR2 SASEGT come from the germline V gene. The V segment lost 6 bases and the J segment 4 bases; nucleotides outside the gene matches: 7. The CDR3 is made up of 14 amino acids.

The rearrangement links TRBV2 to TRBJ2-3; TRBD2 matches at 14 bases. Looked up from germline, CDR1 is SNHLY and CDR2 is FYNNEI. The junction had 4 bases not matched to a gene; V was cut back by 5 bases and J by 3 bases. The CDR3 is 16 residues long. CDR3 loop: CASSPGLAGGTDTQYF. CDR3 nucleotide sequence: TGTGCCAGCAGTCCCGGACTAGCGGGGGGTACAGATACGCAGTATTTT.

This clone was seen only once. The V call is TRBV7-2, the J call TRBJ2-5, with 13 bases fitting TRBD2. The end of the DNA fits TRBJ2-7 better, so the J call may be wrong. Germline lookup yields CDR1 SGHTA and CDR2 FQGNSA. CDR3 length: 17 residues. The chain's CDR3 is CASSLPRLAGGHYEQYF. CDR3 DNA: TGTGCCAGCAGCTTACCGAGACTAGCGGGGGGCCACTACGAGCAGTACTTC.

V gene TRBV11-2 combines with J gene TRBJ2-7; 8 positions match TRBD1. CDR1 SGHAT and CDR2 FQNNGV come from the germline V gene. The CDR3 has 15 amino acids. The J segment lost 4 bases and the V segment lost 1 base, leaving 6 bases of the junction unmatched. The CDR3 nucleotides read TGTGCCAGCAGCTTAGTGGTCAGGGGGCTATACGAGCAGTACTTC. Translating it yields CASSLVVRGLYEQYF.

Regarding this clone: Germline is not matched at one junction end, which may reflect a read error. V is TRBV5-8 and J is TRBJ2-3, with TRBD2 identical over 9 bases. The CDR3 is 16 residues long. CDR1 and CDR2 from the germline V gene are SGHTS and YDEGEE. The DNA of the CDR3 is TGTGCCAGCAGTTTGGTAGCGGGGGCCCGCACAGATACGCAGTATTTT. Its translation: CASSLVAGARTDTQYF.

V is TRBV6-6 and J is TRBJ1-1, with TRBD1 matching 8 bases. The V gene end was trimmed by 6 bases and the J gene end by 5 bases; junction bases not matched to a gene: 8. Per the germline V gene, CDR1 is MNHNY and CDR2 is SVGAGI (reference sequence). This CDR3 has 14 residues. CDR3 region: CASRTGVSGTEAFF. CDR3 DNA: TGTGCCAGCAGGACAGGGGTCTCCGGTACTGAAGCTTTCTTT.

The chain has TRBV21-1 and TRBJ1-3; the table's TRBD1 call for D was not verified on the DNA. TRBV21-1 is described as a pseudogene. The CDR3 sequence is 14 residues long. The CDR3 loop is CASSLLASGNTIYF. The CDR3 nucleotides read TGTGCCAGCAGCCTTCTGGCCTCTGGAAACACCATATATTTT.

Here the CDR3 DNA reads TGTGCCAGCAGGGCGGGACAGGGAGGCAATCAGCCCCAGCATTTT. The encoded protein is CASRAGQGGNQPQHF. J is TRBJ1-5 and V is TRBV6-6; 9 nucleotides agree with TRBD1. CDR3 length: 15 amino acids. The V and J ends lost 6 bases and 2 bases, in that order; junction bases with no gene match: 5. Per germline, CDR1 MNHNY and CDR2 SVGAGI (reference sequence).

The chain employs TRBV11-2 and TRBJ2-7; TRBD1 might be the D (6 bases). The CDR3 covers 15 residues. The V and J ends lost 0 bases and 0 bases respectively, with 9 bases between them. Germline V lookup: CDR1 SGHAT, CDR2 FQNNGV. The CDR3 loop reads CASSLDRGISYEQYF. The CDR3 coding sequence is TGTGCCAGCAGCTTAGACAGGGGAATCTCCTACGAGCAGTACTTC.

The chain couples TRBV19 to TRBJ1-1; D is uncertain. This CDR3 comprises 17 residues. The V gene's germline CDR1 is LNHDA and CDR2 SQIVND (reference sequence). Trimming took off 4 bases at V and 4 bases at J, with 22 bases between the two ends. The CDR3 here is CASSTRPKGGRVTEAFF. The CDR3 DNA follows: TGTGCCAGTAGTACACGACCGAAGGGTGGGCGGGTCACTGAAGCTTTCTTT.

The chain joins TRBV6-5 to TRBJ2-1; maybe TRBD1 (5 bases). Germline CDR1 MNHEY, CDR2 SVGAGI. V gave up 7 bases and J gave up 5 bases, with 9 bases separating them. CDR3 length: 12 amino acids. The CDR3 DNA is TGTGCCAGCACGGTAGGGGACAATGAGCAGTTCTTC. This translates into CASTVGDNEQFF.

The chain carries TRBV6-1 and TRBJ1-1; D might be TRBD1 (6 bases). The CDR3 covers 14 residues. The V end was cut by 3 bases, the J end by 7 bases, with 15 bases between. Germline V gene data show CDR1 as MNHNS and CDR2 as SASEGT. The CDR3 reads CASSDVRGPFEAFF. The CDR3 nucleotides read TGTGCCAGCAGTGATGTCAGGGGACCATTTGAAGCTTTCTTT.

This sequence joins TRBV6-5 and TRBJ2-1, with 9 bases identical to TRBD2. V trimming: 8 bases; J trimming: 4 bases; junction bases outside the gene matches: 9. The length of the CDR3 is 15 residues. Germline loops: CDR1 MNHEY, CDR2 SVGAGI. The CDR3 reads CASRRSAGGYNEQFF. In DNA, the CDR3 is TGTGCCAGCCGGAGATCGGCGGGGGGGTACAATGAGCAGTTCTTC.

This clone occurred a few times. CDR3 nucleotides: TGTGCCAGTAGTATTACGACAGGGAACTACGAGCAGTACTTC. Translating gives CASSITTGNYEQYF. The rearrangement uses TRBV19 and TRBJ2-7; 7 nucleotides line up with TRBD1. After removal of 3 bases from V and 3 bases from J, the junction contained 5 bases not matched to a gene. CDR1 is LNHDA and CDR2 is SQIVND in the germline V gene (reference sequence). This CDR3 contains 14 residues.

The chain links TRBV9 to TRBJ1-2; 7 bases fit TRBD1. The V gene's germline CDR1 is SGDLS and CDR2 YYNGEE. The CDR3 is made up of 15 amino acids. V gave up 0 bases and J gave up 5 bases; unmatched junction bases: 7. The CDR3 loop reads CASSVDGTAFYGYTF. CDR3 in DNA: TGTGCCAGCAGCGTAGATGGGACAGCGTTTTATGGCTACACCTTC.

The V and J genes are TRBV11-1 and TRBJ1-1; D is perhaps TRBD1 (5 bases). The CDR3 spans 14 residues. Trimming shortened V by 5 bases and J by 4 bases, and 14 bases separated the two germline ends. Germline V CDR1 and CDR2: SGHAT, FQDESV (reference sequence). The CDR3 DNA follows: TGTGCCAGCAGCCCAACCCGGGGGGGCACTGAAGCTTTCTTT. Translating it yields CASSPTRGGTEAFF. Full variable domain (outside the CDR3, taken from reference TRBV11-1 and TRBJ1-1): EAEVAQSPRYKITEKSQAVAFWCDPISGHATLYWYRQILGQGPELLVQFQDESVVDDSQLPKDRFSAERLKGVDSTLKIQPAELGDSAMYLCASSPTRGGTEAFFGQGTRLTVV.

V usage is TRBV28 and J usage is TRBJ1-5, with no clear D. The CDR3 runs to 15 residues. The ends were cut back, 2 bases at V and 3 bases at J, with 11 bases in the middle. CDR1 is MDHEN and CDR2 is SYDVKM in the germline V gene. CDR3 loop: CASSLVQQLNQPQHF. DNA of the CDR3: TGTGCCAGCAGTTTAGTACAGCAACTCAATCAGCCCCAGCATTTT.

The DNA for the CDR3 is TGTGCCACCAGCAGAGAGTCCGGGACAACCTACGAGCAGTACTTC. This gives the protein CATSRESGTTYEQYF. The chain couples TRBV15 to TRBJ2-7, with D perhaps matching TRBD1 (6 bases). The ends were cut back, 0 bases at V and 2 bases at J, with 11 bases in the middle. This CDR3 contains 15 residues. CDR1 and CDR2 (germline): LNHNV, YYDKDF (reference sequence).

CDR3 in amino acids: CASRSGGGGEETQYF. The CDR3 coding sequence is TGTGCCAGCCGATCGGGGGGCGGGGGCGAAGAGACCCAGTACTTC. The rearrangement joins TRBV7-8 to TRBJ2-5; D might be TRBD2 (7 bases). The CDR3 totals 15 residues. Trimming cost V 8 bases and J 3 bases, with 19 bases left between them. CDR1 is SGHVS and CDR2 is FQNEAQ in the germline V gene.

The chain combines TRBV7-3 with TRBJ2-6; the D gene is possibly TRBD1 (8 bases). The length of the CDR3 is 19 residues. V dropped 6 bases and J dropped 1 base, with 22 bases sitting between them. Germline CDR1 is SGHTA and CDR2 is FQGTGA. DNA of the CDR3: TGTGCCAGCAGTCGCCGACCACAGGGGGAGGGATCTGGGGCCAACGTCCTGACTTTC. Protein: CASSRRPQGEGSGANVLTF.

The genes are TRBV4-3 and TRBJ1-1; no definite D call. Germline CDR1 is LGHNA and CDR2 is YSLEER. The CDR3 loop spans 13 amino acids. V lost 0 bases and J 8 bases, leaving 10 bases between the germline ends. The CDR3 nucleotides read TGCGCCAGCAGCCAAGAGAGGAGACGCGAAGCTTTCTTT. Protein product: CASSQERRREAFF.